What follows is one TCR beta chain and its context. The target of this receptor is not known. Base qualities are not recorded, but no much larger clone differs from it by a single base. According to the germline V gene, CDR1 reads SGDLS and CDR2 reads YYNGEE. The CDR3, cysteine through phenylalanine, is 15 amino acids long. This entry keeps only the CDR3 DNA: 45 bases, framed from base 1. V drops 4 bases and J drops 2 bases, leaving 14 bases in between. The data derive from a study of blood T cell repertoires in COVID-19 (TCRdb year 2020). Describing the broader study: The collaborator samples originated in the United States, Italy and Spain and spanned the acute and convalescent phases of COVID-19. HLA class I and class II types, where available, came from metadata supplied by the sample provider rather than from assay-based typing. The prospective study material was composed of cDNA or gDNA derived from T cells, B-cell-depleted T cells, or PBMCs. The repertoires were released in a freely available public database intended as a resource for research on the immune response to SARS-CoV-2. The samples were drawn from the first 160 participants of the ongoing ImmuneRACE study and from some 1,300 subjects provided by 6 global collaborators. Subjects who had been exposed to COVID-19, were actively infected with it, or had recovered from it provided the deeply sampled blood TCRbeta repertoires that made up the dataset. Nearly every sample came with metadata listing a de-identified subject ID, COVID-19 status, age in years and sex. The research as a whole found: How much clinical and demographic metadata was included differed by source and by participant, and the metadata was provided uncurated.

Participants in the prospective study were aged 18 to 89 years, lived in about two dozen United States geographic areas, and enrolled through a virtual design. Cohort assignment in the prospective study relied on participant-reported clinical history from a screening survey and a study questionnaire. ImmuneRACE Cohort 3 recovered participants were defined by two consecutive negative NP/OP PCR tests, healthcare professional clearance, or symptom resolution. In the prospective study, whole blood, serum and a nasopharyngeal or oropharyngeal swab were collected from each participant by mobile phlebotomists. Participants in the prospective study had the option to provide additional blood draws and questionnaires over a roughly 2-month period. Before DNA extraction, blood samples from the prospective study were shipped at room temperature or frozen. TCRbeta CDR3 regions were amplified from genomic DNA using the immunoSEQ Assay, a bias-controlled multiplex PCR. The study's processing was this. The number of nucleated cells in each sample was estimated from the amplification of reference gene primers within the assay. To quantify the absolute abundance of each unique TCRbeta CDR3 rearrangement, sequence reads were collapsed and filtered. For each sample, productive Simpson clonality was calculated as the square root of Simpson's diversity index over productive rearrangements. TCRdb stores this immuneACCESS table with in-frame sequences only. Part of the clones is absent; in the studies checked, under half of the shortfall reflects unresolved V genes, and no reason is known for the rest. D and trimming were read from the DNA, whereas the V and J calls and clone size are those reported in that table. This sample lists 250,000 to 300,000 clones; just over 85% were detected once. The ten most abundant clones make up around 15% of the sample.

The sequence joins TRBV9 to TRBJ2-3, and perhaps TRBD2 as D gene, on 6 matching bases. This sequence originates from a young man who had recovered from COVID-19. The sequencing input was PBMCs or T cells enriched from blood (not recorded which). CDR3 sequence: CASSPRDSLTDTQYF. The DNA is TGTGCCAGCAGCCCGAGGGACTCCCTCACAGATACGCAGTATTTT.